A selection of T cell receptor beta chains follows, all from one sample in a study of blood T cells in healthy people across ages. TCRdb re-called the 5' RACE reads through MiXCR, storing one row per CDR3 protein. The data hold 550,000 to 700,000 distinct CDR3 sequences, with roughly a quarter observed a single time. Sample: blood. These receptors originate from an older woman in good health. Each CDR3 is given with its conserved first and last residue. Each record gives: clone size, V gene, D gene, J gene, CDR3 protein, CDR3 DNA. D genes are given only for firm matches. Clone size is shown for a subset of rows, as once, few, many or a class of expanded clone.

-	TRBV10-3	-	TRBJ1-5	CAISPGKDGNQPQHF	TGTGCCATCAGCCCCGGTAAGGACGGCAATCAGCCCCAGCATTTT
-	TRBV12-3/TRBV12-4	-	TRBJ2-1	CASIYGAAVKVKDEQFF	TGTGCCAGCATTTACGGGGCGGCTGTGAAGGTAAAGGATGAGCAGTTCTTC
-	TRBV10-3	-	TRBJ2-5	CAISESASRETQYF	TGTGCCATCAGTGAGTCTGCTAGCAGAGAGACCCAGTACTTC
few	TRBV10-3	-	TRBJ2-7	CAIDDGVSYEQYF	TGTGCCATCGATGACGGAGTCTCCTACGAGCAGTACTTC
many	TRBV6-2/TRBV6-3	-	TRBJ1-1	CASSLRQSMNTEAFF	TGTGCCAGCAGTTTAAGACAGAGTATGAACACTGAAGCTTTCTTT
-	TRBV5-1	TRBD1	TRBJ1-2	CASSLDRQGSGYTF	TGCGCCAGCAGCTTGGACAGACAGGGCTCTGGCTACACCTTC
many	TRBV29-1	-	TRBJ2-7	CSVTRLLSYEQYF	TGCAGCGTTACAAGGCTTCTCTCCTACGAGCAGTACTTC
-	TRBV2	-	TRBJ2-7	CASSEQLASYEQYF	TGTGCCAGCAGTGAACAGCTAGCCTCCTACGAGCAGTACTTC
few	TRBV9	-	TRBJ1-5	CASGGDRWNQPQHF	TGTGCCAGCGGCGGAGACAGGTGGAACCAGCCCCAGCATTTT
few	TRBV7-9	-	TRBJ1-4	CTSSRSEKLFF	TGTACCAGCAGCAGGAGTGAAAAGCTGTTTTTT
many	TRBV7-2	-	TRBJ2-3	CASSLGGADTQYF	TGTGCCAGCAGCTTGGGCGGGGCAGATACGCAGTATTTT
few	TRBV29-1	-	TRBJ1-4	CSVHLRGNEKLFF	TGCAGCGTTCATCTTAGGGGGAATGAAAAACTGTTTTTT
-	TRBV29-1	TRBD2	TRBJ2-1	CSVPRPVAGGYNEQFF	TGCAGCGTCCCCCGCCCAGTAGCGGGAGGGTACAATGAGCAGTTCTTC
-	TRBV29-1	-	TRBJ2-5	CSVASTQETQYF	TGCAGCGTAGCCTCTACCCAAGAGACCCAGTACTTC
few	TRBV3-1	-	TRBJ2-5	CASSELGSKETQYF	TGTGCCAGCAGCGAGTTAGGCAGCAAAGAGACCCAGTACTTC
few	TRBV7-2	-	TRBJ1-1	CASSLHSMSTEAFF	TGTGCCAGCAGCTTACACAGCATGAGCACTGAAGCTTTCTTT
few	TRBV7-2	TRBD2	TRBJ2-1	CASSSQRGGDNEQFF	TGTGCCAGCAGCTCCCAGCGGGGGGGGGACAATGAGCAGTTCTTC
-	TRBV20-1	TRBD1	TRBJ2-7	CSALGPGGEQYF	TGCAGTGCTTTAGGACCAGGGGGCGAGCAGTACTTC
few	TRBV20-1	TRBD1	TRBJ1-4	CSAVDRANEKLFF	TGCAGTGCCGTAGACAGGGCTAATGAAAAACTGTTTTTT
-	TRBV29-1	-	TRBJ2-3	CSVRGGATDTQYF	TGCAGCGTCAGGGGGGGGGCAACAGATACGCAGTATTTT
few	TRBV14	-	TRBJ2-7	CASSRNFMYEQYF	TGTGCCAGCAGCCGCAATTTCATGTACGAGCAGTACTTC
few	TRBV5-1	-	TRBJ2-7	CASSLALTGYEQYF	TGCGCCAGCAGCCTGGCCCTCACCGGGTACGAGCAGTACTTC
few	TRBV20-1	-	TRBJ2-7	CSARDRRGGYEQYF	TGCAGTGCTAGAGATCGGAGAGGGGGATACGAGCAGTACTTC
few	TRBV6-5	-	TRBJ1-2	CASSYQPGGGYTF	TGTGCCAGCAGTTACCAGCCGGGCGGCGGCTACACCTTC
few	TRBV18	-	TRBJ2-7	CASSREDRLYEQYF	TGTGCCAGCTCCCGAGAAGACAGGTTGTACGAGCAGTACTTC
few	TRBV10-3	-	TRBJ2-3	CAMTPGRDADTQYF	TGTGCCATGACTCCGGGACGCGACGCGGATACGCAGTATTTT
-	TRBV5-1	TRBD1	TRBJ2-3	CASSSQLRDSQDTQYF	TGCGCCAGCAGCTCTCAACTTCGGGACAGCCAAGATACGCAGTATTTT
-	TRBV4-1	TRBD1	TRBJ2-4	CASSQETGFAKNIQYF	TGCGCCAGCAGCCAAGAGACAGGGTTTGCCAAAAACATTCAGTACTTC
-	TRBV30	TRBD2	TRBJ2-3	CAWTGLPITDTQYF	TGTGCCTGGACGGGACTACCAATAACAGATACGCAGTATTTT
few	TRBV2	TRBD1	TRBJ1-6	CASSEVRTGRSPLHF	TGTGCCAGCAGTGAAGTTAGGACAGGGCGTTCACCCCTCCACTTT
-	TRBV15	TRBD2	TRBJ2-3	CATSSGGTSGGISTDTQYF	TGTGCCACCAGCAGTGGGGGGACTAGCGGGGGGATCAGCACAGATACGCAGTATTTT